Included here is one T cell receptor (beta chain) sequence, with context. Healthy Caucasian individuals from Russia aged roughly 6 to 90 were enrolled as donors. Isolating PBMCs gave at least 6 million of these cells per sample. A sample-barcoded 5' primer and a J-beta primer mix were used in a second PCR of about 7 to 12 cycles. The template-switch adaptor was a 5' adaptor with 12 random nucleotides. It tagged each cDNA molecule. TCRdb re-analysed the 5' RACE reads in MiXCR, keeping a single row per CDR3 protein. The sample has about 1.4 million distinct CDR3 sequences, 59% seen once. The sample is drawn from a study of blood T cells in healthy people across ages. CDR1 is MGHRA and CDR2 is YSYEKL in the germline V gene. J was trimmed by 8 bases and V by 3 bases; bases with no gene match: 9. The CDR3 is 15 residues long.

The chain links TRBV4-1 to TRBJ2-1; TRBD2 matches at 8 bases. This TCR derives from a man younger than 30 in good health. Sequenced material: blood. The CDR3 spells CASSHPGTRVDEQFF. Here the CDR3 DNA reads TGCGCCAGCAGCCACCCCGGGACTAGGGTGGATGAGCAGTTCTTC.